Shown below are 18 T cell receptor beta chains from a single sample sequenced in a study of shared clonotypes between healthy human individuals. Measured with immunoSEQ multiplex PCR; TCRdb has only the in-frame clones, and not every one. The data hold under 2.5 million clones, with 80% to 95% observed a single time. Specimen: naive CD4+ T cells from PBMCs. Subset described: CD45RA+ positively selected. The receptors stem from a man younger than 30 in good health. Some clones in this sample may be carry-over from other donors' samples.

The chain uses TRBV27 and TRBJ1-2; 9 bases are shared with TRBD1. CDR3 length: 14 residues. The trim removed 6 bases at V and 4 bases at J, leaving 6 bases unmatched. Germline V gene data show CDR1 as MNHEY and CDR2 as SMNVEV (reference sequence). CDR3 residues: CASRKQGAGYGYTF. The CDR3 DNA reads as TGTGCCAGCAGGAAACAGGGGGCTGGCTATGGCTACACCTTC.

This chain connects TRBV29-1 to TRBJ1-3; 9 bases are a match to TRBD1. Germline V gene lookup returns CDR1 SQVTM and CDR2 ANQGSEA. This CDR3 region has 14 residues. Trimming removed 6 bases from V and 4 bases from J; junction bases left unmatched: 7. CDR3 DNA: TGCAGCGTAAGGGACAGGGAAAGGGGAAACACCATATATTTT. It codes for CSVRDRERGNTIYF.

This rearrangement joins TRBV5-4 to TRBJ1-2; TRBD1 matches 8 bases. V trimming: 3 bases; J trimming: 8 bases; junction bases outside the gene matches: 6. Germline V gene lookup returns CDR1 SGHNT and CDR2 YYREEE (reference sequence). CDR3 size: 13 residues. CDR3 loop: CASSSQGALGYTF. The CDR3 region has the DNA TGTGCCAGCAGCTCTCAGGGGGCCTTGGGCTACACCTTC.

A single count supports this clone. The chain joins TRBV7-3 to TRBJ2-1; no definite D call. The CDR3 has 13 amino acids. V was clipped by 6 bases and J by 5 bases, with 11 bases between them. The germline V gene encodes CDR1 SGHTA and CDR2 FQGTGA. CDR3 residues: CASSSTGNNEQFF. The CDR3 DNA reads TGTGCCAGCAGTTCGACGGGTAACAATGAGCAGTTCTTC.

A single count supports this clone. The genes are TRBV15 and TRBJ1-3, with 7 bases that match TRBD1. The germline V gene has CDR1 LNHNV and CDR2 YYDKDF (reference sequence). The CDR3 sequence is 17 residues long. V lost 0 bases and J lost 0; bases outside the gene matches: 5. As DNA, the CDR3 is TGTGCCACCAGCAGAGACCTAGGGACAGCCTCTGGAAACACCATATATTTT. Amino acid sequence: CATSRDLGTASGNTIYF.

V gene TRBV7-7 combines with J gene TRBJ2-7, with TRBD1 matching 7 bases. Germline lookup yields CDR1 SSHAT and CDR2 FNYEAQ (reference sequence). The CDR3 contains 14 residues. The junction had 2 bases not matched to a gene; V was cut back by 1 base and J by 2 bases. The CDR3 here is CASSLEDRPYEQYF. The CDR3 nucleotides read TGTGCCAGCAGCTTAGAGGACAGGCCCTACGAGCAGTACTTC.

Details on this clone: Distinct nucleotide sequences in the sample also encode this CDR3. V and J are TRBV18 and TRBJ1-1; 8 bases match TRBD1. The CDR3 contains 14 residues. Germline V gene data show CDR1 as KGHSH and CDR2 as LQKENI. The ends lost 6 bases at V and 4 bases at J; junction bases unmatched: 7. This CDR3 is CASSLGQGITEAFF. The CDR3, as DNA: TGTGCCAGCTCCCTAGGACAGGGAATCACTGAAGCTTTCTTT.

This clone was recorded only once. The chain is built from TRBV28 and TRBJ1-2; possibly TRBD1 for D (5 bases). Germline CDR1 MDHEN, CDR2 SYDVKM. The CDR3 runs 14 residues. With 2 bases removed from V and 5 bases from J, the gap between germline ends came to 12 bases. The CDR3 loop reads CASSLSQGVYGYTF. The CDR3 DNA follows: TGTGCCAGCAGTTTAAGTCAGGGAGTATATGGCTACACCTTC.

Comments on this clone: Other DNA sequences in this sample translate to the same CDR3. This rearrangement joins TRBV5-1 to TRBJ2-5, with no clear D. Germline loops: CDR1 SGHRS, CDR2 YFSETQ. V was trimmed by 0 bases and J by 1 base, leaving 7 bases between them. The CDR3 runs 14 residues. The CDR3, as DNA: TGCGCCAGCAGCTTGGACCGGGCCCAAGAGACCCAGTACTTC. Its translation is CASSLDRAQETQYF.

The CDR3 region is CSVGMAGGYGYTF. The CDR3 DNA sequence: TGCAGCGTTGGTATGGCCGGGGGCTATGGCTACACCTTC. This sequence joins TRBV29-1 and TRBJ1-2; D perhaps matches TRBD1 (5 bases). V was cut by 4 bases and J by 4 bases, with 13 bases left in between. Germline V gives CDR1 SQVTM, CDR2 ANQGSEA. CDR3 size: 13 residues.

The chain uses TRBV7-8 and TRBJ1-1; D not resolved. Germline CDR1 and CDR2: SGHVS and FQNEAQ. The CDR3 extends over 13 amino acids. V was cut by 5 bases and J by 0 bases, with 7 bases left in between. CDR3 DNA sequence: TGTGCCAGCAGCGCCTACCTGAACACTGAAGCTTTCTTT. Its protein product is CASSAYLNTEAFF. The variable domain in full, completed from reference TRBV7-8 and TRBJ1-1, reads GAGVSQSPRYKVAKRGQDVALRCDPISGHVSLFWYQQALGQGPEFLTYFQNEAQLDKSGLPSDRFFAERPEGSVSTLKIQRTQQEDSAVYLCASSAYLNTEAFFGQGTRLTVV.

The table lists this clone with a few counts. The V gene is TRBV28, the J gene TRBJ1-1, with a possible D match to TRBD1 (6 bases). V lost 6 bases and J lost 7, with 21 bases in between. CDR1 and CDR2 from the germline V gene are MDHEN and SYDVKM. The CDR3 covers 15 residues. CDR3 loop: CASRGYRDTDSEAFF. CDR3 nucleotides: TGTGCCAGCAGAGGATACCGGGACACAGATAGTGAAGCTTTCTTT.

As for this clone: Different DNA sequences within this sample yield the same CDR3. The chain combines TRBV7-9 with TRBJ1-4, with a possible D match to TRBD1 (6 bases). There are 14 residues in the CDR3. Germline-derived CDR1 and CDR2 are SEHNR and FQNEAQ (reference sequence). Trimming pared 4 bases from V and 5 bases from J, leaving 11 bases between. This CDR3 reads CASSSRGHNEKLFF. DNA of the CDR3: TGTGCCAGCAGCTCCAGGGGTCACAATGAAAAACTGTTTTTT.

The V gene is TRBV25-1, the J gene TRBJ1-4; D possibly corresponds to TRBD1 (5 bases). From germline, CDR1 is MGHDK and CDR2 SYGVNS. Trimming took off 4 bases at V and 8 bases at J, with 8 bases between the two ends. This CDR3 is 12 amino acids long. CDR3: CASSGTYEKLFF. CDR3 nucleotides: TGTGCCAGCAGTGGGACATACGAAAAACTGTTTTTT. The full variable domain, with the rest looked up from reference TRBV25-1 and TRBJ1-4, is EADIYQTPRYLVIGTGKKITLECSQTMGHDKMYWYQQDPGMELHLIHYSYGVNSTEKGDLSSESTVSRIRTEHFPLTLESARPSHTSQYLCASSGTYEKLFFGSGTQLSVL.

J is TRBJ1-5 and V is TRBV15; D perhaps matches TRBD1 (5 bases). Trimming removed 3 bases from V and 9 bases from J, with 9 bases in between. This CDR3 is 12 amino acids long. Germline loops: CDR1 LNHNV, CDR2 YYDKDF (reference sequence). CDR3 DNA: TGTGCCACCAGCAGCCCGGGGGGGCCCCAGCATTTT. It encodes CATSSPGGPQHF.

The DNA of the CDR3 is TGCGCCAGCAGCTTACAGGGGTGGGACCAAGAGACCCAGTACTTC. This encodes CASSLQGWDQETQYF. The chain uses TRBV5-1 and TRBJ2-5, with TRBD1 matching over 7 bases. V shed 2 bases, J shed 0 bases, and the junction held 4 bases outside the gene matches. The germline gives CDR1 SGHRS, CDR2 YFSETQ. The CDR3 length is 15 residues.

This chain uses TRBV4-1 with TRBJ2-3, with TRBD2 matching over 7 bases. Germline V gene lookup returns CDR1 MGHRA and CDR2 YSYEKL. J lost 0 bases, V lost 2 bases, and 11 bases had no gene match. This CDR3 spans 18 amino acids. CDR3 DNA: TGCGCCAGCAGCCAACTTTTCACCCCTAGCGGTAGCACAGATACGCAGTATTTT. Translated: CASSQLFTPSGSTDTQYF.

The gene calls are TRBV5-1 and TRBJ2-2; possibly TRBD1 for D (5 bases). The V end lost 3 bases, the J end lost 2 bases, and 11 bases lay between the germline ends. The germline gives CDR1 SGHRS, CDR2 YFSETQ. The CDR3 extends over 15 amino acids. The CDR3 is CASSWGDRNTGELFF. DNA for the CDR3: TGCGCCAGCAGCTGGGGTGACAGAAACACCGGGGAGCTGTTTTTT.